The T cell receptor (beta chain) described here comes from a study of OX40 agonist ivuxolimab in advanced cancers. Blood sampling was done at baseline, cycle 4 day 1, and cycle 7 day 1. The method was immunoSEQ multiplex PCR; TCRdb's version includes in-frame clones alone and lacks a portion of them. Of some 30,000 clones in the sample, about nine tenths were seen once. Germline CDR1 reads MDHEN; CDR2 reads SYDVKM. CDR3 length: 13 residues. Deletions cut 7 bases from V and 3 bases from J, with 12 bases between. This sequence was found in an adult with an advanced solid tumor such as melanoma, head and neck, liver or kidney cancer. The material sequenced was CD4+ or CD8+ T cells sorted from blood, taken in a trial of the OX40 agonist ivuxolimab. The V and J genes are TRBV28 and TRBJ1-2; TRBD1 is a possible D gene (5 bases). CDR3 region: CASTTAGDYGYTF. The CDR3 region has the DNA TGTGCCAGCACTACCGCGGGGGACTATGGCTACACCTTC.